A single sample gave rise to the 31 T cell receptor beta chains below, sequenced in a study of neurological immune-mediated disorders. TCRdb re-derived calls from the 5' RACE reads in MiXCR, one entry per CDR3 protein. The table includes around 30,000 distinct CDR3 sequences, less than 5% detected once. Sequencing used CD4+ T cells from blood. These receptors were collected from a woman aged 40 to 55 in good health.

This clonotype showed up many times. The chain combines TRBV5-1 with TRBJ2-4; D may be TRBD1 (5 bases). Looked up from germline, CDR1 is SGHRS and CDR2 is YFSETQ. V was pared by 1 base and J by 7 bases, with 12 bases between. This CDR3 is built from 14 residues. The CDR3 DNA sequence: TGCGCCAGCAGCTTGCAACAGGCAGGGAACATTCAGTACTTC. Amino acids: CASSLQQAGNIQYF.

This clonotype was recorded at least ten times. CDR3 DNA sequence: TGTGCCAGCAGTTTACCGGGATATAGCAATGAGCAGTTCTTC. This translates into CASSLPGYSNEQFF. The chain couples TRBV28 to TRBJ2-1; possibly TRBD2 for D (5 bases). V lost 2 bases and J 6 bases, leaving 11 bases between the germline ends. Germline CDR1 reads MDHEN; CDR2 reads SYDVKM. This CDR3 region has 14 residues.

This clonotype was counted at least ten times. The genes are TRBV5-1 and TRBJ2-2; D is ambiguous. V was trimmed by 0 bases and J by 5 bases, leaving 5 bases between them. This CDR3 spans 13 amino acids. Germline assignment: CDR1 SGHRS and CDR2 YFSETQ. CDR3 bases: TGCGCCAGCAGCTTGGATTGGACCGGGGAGCTGTTTTTT. Residues: CASSLDWTGELFF.

This clonotype was detected many times. This chain joins TRBV2 and TRBJ1-2; D not certain. V lost 3 bases and J 7 bases, leaving 21 bases between the germline ends. Germline CDR1 reads SNHLY; CDR2 reads FYNNEI. The CDR3 length is 16 residues. The CDR3 DNA follows: TGTGCCAGCAGTGAGAATCCCCCTGGCATCGGTGGTGGCTACACCTTC. Translation gives CASSENPPGIGGGYTF.

This clonotype was seen repeatedly, ten times or more. This chain connects TRBV5-1 to TRBJ1-1; D call uncertain. In germline, CDR1 is SGHRS, CDR2 YFSETQ. V was shortened by 6 bases and J by 9 bases, with 18 bases between the two germline ends. This CDR3 is 13 amino acids long. The CDR3 here is CASTKPPAIQAFF. The DNA for the CDR3 is TGCGCCAGCACCAAACCCCCAGCCATACAAGCTTTCTTT.

Ten or more counts support this clonotype. The CDR3 nucleotides read TGCGCCAGCAGCCAGGGGGACGGAGGCAATCAGCCCCAGCATTTT. Protein product: CASSQGDGGNQPQHF. The chain recombines TRBV4-1 with TRBJ1-5; tentative D call: TRBD1 (5 bases). Trimming stripped 3 bases from V and 2 bases from J, with 11 bases between. This CDR3 has 15 amino acids. The germline CDR1 and CDR2 sequences are MGHRA and YSYEKL.

This clonotype was seen at least ten times. This chain links TRBV29-1 with TRBJ1-2; 7 bases are shared with TRBD1. V gave up 6 bases and J gave up 7 bases; unmatched junction bases: 14. The CDR3 is 14 amino acids. Germline assignment: CDR1 SQVTM and CDR2 ANQGSEA. As DNA, the CDR3 is TGCAGCGTAGGATACGGACAGGACGACCCTGGCTACACCTTC. It encodes CSVGYGQDDPGYTF.

At least ten counts were recorded for this clonotype. This chain links TRBV10-3 with TRBJ2-1; D uncertain. Germline loops: CDR1 ENHRY, CDR2 SYGVKD. V gave up 4 bases and J gave up 6 bases, with 10 bases separating them. This CDR3 is built from 13 residues. The CDR3 here is CAISGGKGNEQFF. The CDR3, as DNA: TGTGCCATCAGTGGTGGTAAGGGCAATGAGCAGTTCTTC.

Many counts were recorded for this clonotype. The chain uses TRBV7-2 and TRBJ1-2; no definite D call. CDR1 is SGHTA and CDR2 is FQGNSA in the germline V gene. The length of the CDR3 is 13 residues. V was clipped by 1 base and J by 11 bases, with 14 bases between them. The CDR3 nucleotides read TGTGCCAGCAGCTTAGGTGTCACTTTGAAGTACACCTTC. This gives the protein CASSLGVTLKYTF.

V is TRBV5-4 and J is TRBJ2-6, with TRBD1 as a possible D gene (5 bases). There are 17 residues in the CDR3. The germline V and J ends were trimmed by 3 bases and 2 bases, with 15 bases remaining between them. Germline-derived CDR1 and CDR2 are SGHNT and YYREEE (reference sequence). CDR3 amino acids: CASSWGVSRAGANVLTF. CDR3 bases: TGTGCCAGCAGCTGGGGTGTAAGCAGGGCTGGGGCCAACGTCCTGACTTTC.

In its sample, this clonotype was seen many times. V and J are TRBV27 and TRBJ1-5; TRBD1 is a possible D gene (5 bases). The CDR3 has 14 amino acids. Trimming removed 2 bases from V and 4 bases from J, with 9 bases in between. Germline CDR1 is MNHEY and CDR2 is SMNVEV (reference sequence). CDR3 DNA: TGTGCCAGCAGTTTAGCAGGGCCGAATCAGCCCCAGCATTTT. It encodes CASSLAGPNQPQHF.

This clonotype was observed at least ten times. This chain uses TRBV3-1 with TRBJ2-7, with unresolved D. V gave up 0 bases and J gave up 10 bases, with 13 bases separating them. The CDR3 consists of 13 residues. In germline, CDR1 is LGHDT, CDR2 YNNKEL (reference sequence). The CDR3 region has the DNA TGTGCCAGCAGCCAAGACAGACGGCTACCTCAGTACTTC. It codes for CASSQDRRLPQYF.

The table lists this clonotype with many counts. The chain carries TRBV18 and TRBJ1-1, with D tentatively TRBD1 (6 bases). Trimming took off 5 bases at V and 3 bases at J, with 10 bases between the two ends. CDR1 is KGHSH, CDR2 LQKENI, per germline. The length of the CDR3 is 13 residues. In DNA form, the CDR3 reads TGTGCCAGCTCATCGAAGGGGGACACTGAAGCTTTCTTT. This codes for CASSSKGDTEAFF. Together with reference TRBV18 and TRBJ1-1, the CDR3 gives the full variable domain: NAGVMQNPRHLVRRRGQEARLRCSPMKGHSHVYWYRQLPEEGLKFMVYLQKENIIDESGMPKERFSAEFPKEGPSILRIQQVVRGDSAAYFCASSSKGDTEAFFGQGTRLTVV.

This clonotype came up many times. The chain links TRBV9 to TRBJ1-2, with D hard to call. V lost 4 bases and J 3 bases, leaving 16 bases between the germline ends. The CDR3 is made up of 15 amino acids. Germline V gene sequence: CDR1 SGDLS, CDR2 YYNGEE. The CDR3 sequence is CASSPWQDWHYGYTF. The CDR3 DNA follows: TGTGCCAGCAGCCCATGGCAGGATTGGCACTATGGCTACACCTTC.

This clonotype was detected ten times or more. V usage is TRBV20-1 and J usage is TRBJ1-2; no clear D gene. The CDR3 runs 13 residues. The V end lost 6 bases, the J end lost 4 bases, and 15 bases lay between the germline ends. Germline CDR1 is DFQATT and CDR2 is SNEGSKA (reference sequence). For the CDR3, the DNA is TGCAGTGCCCGGACCTCGGGAATCTATGGCTACACCTTC. Protein product: CSARTSGIYGYTF.

This clonotype was counted many times. The chain joins TRBV5-1 to TRBJ2-4; D might be TRBD1 (5 bases). The CDR3 length is 14 residues. With 2 bases removed from V and 8 bases from J, the gap between germline ends came to 14 bases. The germline V gene encodes CDR1 SGHRS and CDR2 YFSETQ. The CDR3 here is CASSFSSRADIQYF. The CDR3 DNA sequence: TGCGCCAGCAGCTTTTCATCCAGGGCGGACATTCAGTACTTC.

This clonotype was found many times. The chain is built from TRBV20-1 and TRBJ2-7, with D possibly being TRBD1 (6 bases). V was clipped by 3 bases and J by 3 bases, with 9 bases between them. This CDR3 spans 12 amino acids. In germline, CDR1 is DFQATT, CDR2 SNEGSKA (reference sequence). Written as DNA, the CDR3 is TGCAGTGCTAGTCGACAGGACTACGAGCAGTACTTC. Translated: CSASRQDYEQYF.

This clonotype was found many times. This chain uses TRBV7-2 with TRBJ2-3; D might be TRBD2 (6 bases). This CDR3 comprises 16 residues. V lost 7 bases to trimming and J lost 2 bases, with 19 bases between them. Germline CDR1 reads SGHTA; CDR2 reads FQGNSA. The CDR3 loop reads CASTLSGSRITDTQYF. Here the CDR3 DNA reads TGTGCCAGCACCCTCTCCGGGAGCCGGATCACAGATACGCAGTATTTT.

The table lists this clonotype with many counts. The chain joins TRBV6-5 to TRBJ2-7; a possible D gene is TRBD2 (5 bases). This CDR3 region has 15 residues. V was trimmed by 2 bases and J by 3 bases, leaving 14 bases between them. Germline V gene lookup returns CDR1 MNHEY and CDR2 SVGAGI. In nucleotides, the CDR3 is TGTGCCAGCAGTTACGGAGCAGTCGGGATCTACGAGCAGTACTTC. Translated, it gives CASSYGAVGIYEQYF.

Comments on this clonotype: A much larger clone differs from this one at a single base, so this may be a read error. The V call is TRBV3-1, the J call TRBJ2-5, with D possibly TRBD2 on 6 matching bases. CDR1 is LGHDT, CDR2 YNNKEL, per germline (reference sequence). The CDR3 has 12 amino acids. The CDR3 loop is CASSQPAGTVMF. DNA of the CDR3: TGTGCCAGCAGCCAACCCGCGGGGACTGTCATGTTC.

This clonotype was counted many times. The chain has TRBV6-1 and TRBJ2-6, with D unclear. CDR1 is MNHNS and CDR2 is SASEGT in the germline V gene. This CDR3 spans 19 amino acids. V was shortened by 1 base and J by 4 bases, with 20 bases between the two germline ends. CDR3 in amino acids: CASSEGSGKKGYGANVLTF. The DNA for the CDR3 is TGTGCCAGCAGTGAAGGCAGTGGGAAGAAGGGTTACGGGGCCAACGTCCTGACTTTC.

This clonotype was counted at least ten times. V gene TRBV12-3 or TRBV12-4 combines with J gene TRBJ2-3, with D maybe TRBD2 (6 bases). The CDR3 runs to 14 residues. Trimming removed 4 bases from V and 3 bases from J, with 11 bases in between. This chain's CDR3 is CASSSTRTTDTQYF. The CDR3 DNA follows: TGTGCCAGCAGTTCGACTAGGACAACAGATACGCAGTATTTT.

The table lists this clonotype with many counts. This chain uses TRBV6-1 with TRBJ2-3; D call uncertain. This CDR3 spans 14 amino acids. V lost 6 bases and J 9 bases, leaving 19 bases between the germline ends. Per the germline V gene, CDR1 is MNHNS and CDR2 is SASEGT. The CDR3 loop reads CASRVDVTEGTQYF. CDR3 in DNA: TGTGCCAGCAGGGTTGACGTCACGGAAGGGACGCAGTATTTT.

This clonotype was counted ten times or more. The CDR3 reads CSATTLGTDTDTQYF. CDR3 bases: TGCAGTGCTACTACCCTCGGGACCGACACAGATACGCAGTATTTT. The V and J genes are TRBV20-1 and TRBJ2-3, with D perhaps TRBD1 or TRBD2 (5 bases each). Trimming stripped 4 bases from V and 2 bases from J, with 16 bases between. The CDR3 totals 15 residues. In germline, CDR1 is DFQATT, CDR2 SNEGSKA (reference sequence).

This clonotype was counted many times. This rearrangement joins TRBV7-9 to TRBJ2-2; TRBD1 agrees at 8 bases. The CDR3 loop spans 16 amino acids. Losses at the gene ends were 3 bases for V and 4 bases for J; bases not matched to a gene: 7. The germline V gene has CDR1 SEHNR and CDR2 FQNEAQ (reference sequence). CDR3 residues: CASSFPGGAGTGELFF. CDR3 nucleotide sequence: TGTGCCAGCAGCTTTCCAGGGGGCGCCGGCACCGGGGAGCTGTTTTTT.

This clonotype was counted at least ten times. The chain joins TRBV27 to TRBJ2-7, with D possibly being TRBD1 (5 bases). The CDR3 consists of 15 residues. Trimming took 6 bases from V and 8 from J, leaving 23 bases between them. CDR1 is MNHEY and CDR2 is SMNVEV in the germline V gene (reference sequence). Here the CDR3 reads CASRRDGPQGGKQYF. The DNA for the CDR3 is TGTGCCAGCAGGCGCGACGGGCCCCAGGGCGGCAAGCAGTACTTC.

This clonotype has at least ten counts. V gene TRBV15 combines with J gene TRBJ2-7, with D perhaps matching TRBD1 (5 bases). This CDR3 is built from 15 residues. The V gene's germline CDR1 is LNHNV and CDR2 YYDKDF (reference sequence). V was trimmed by 3 bases and J by 6 bases, leaving 18 bases between them. The CDR3 loop is CATSSFQGSGSEQYF. The CDR3 coding sequence is TGTGCCACCAGCAGCTTTCAGGGTTCTGGTTCCGAGCAGTACTTC.

This clonotype was picked up a small number of times. J is TRBJ2-7 and V is TRBV30; no firm D call. Between the trimmed V and J ends, which lost 1 base and 2 bases, there was a span of 15 bases. Looked up from germline, CDR1 is GTSNPN and CDR2 is SVGIG (reference sequence). The CDR3 has 15 residues. CDR3 bases: TGTGCCTGGAGTGCCGTCGATTCTCCACCCTACGAGCAGTACTTC. This encodes CAWSAVDSPPYEQYF.

This clonotype occurred many times. The rearrangement links TRBV3-1 to TRBJ1-1; 9 bases are shared with TRBD1. V was pared by 4 bases and J by 6 bases, with 12 bases of the junction left unmatched. CDR1 is LGHDT, CDR2 YNNKEL, per germline (reference sequence). This CDR3 has 16 amino acids. This CDR3 is CASSPAGTGNEAEAFF. The CDR3 nucleotides read TGTGCCAGCAGCCCCGCCGGGACAGGGAATGAGGCTGAAGCTTTCTTT.

In its sample, this clonotype was seen many times. This chain joins TRBV5-6 and TRBJ2-3; D unresolved. Germline CDR1 and CDR2: SGHDT and YYEEEE. V was trimmed by 3 bases and J by 6 bases, leaving 11 bases between them. The CDR3 sequence is 13 residues long. The CDR3 spells CASSSPGRDTQYF. The CDR3, as DNA: TGTGCCAGCAGCTCCCCGGGTAGGGATACGCAGTATTTT.

This clonotype was detected many times. V and J are TRBV5-1 and TRBJ2-7; no clear D. V lost 0 bases to trimming and J lost 3 bases, with 7 bases between them. CDR1 is SGHRS and CDR2 is YFSETQ in the germline V gene. This CDR3 spans 13 amino acids. The CDR3 DNA sequence: TGCGCCAGCAGCTTGGAACACGACTACGAGCAGTACTTC. This encodes CASSLEHDYEQYF.